Sequencing of this T cell receptor beta chain was carried out in a study of tumour-infiltrating T cells in Burkitt lymphoma. Study context: Survival, overall and progression-free, tracked with productive clonality.

Sequencing was performed with immunoSEQ multiplex PCR; in TCRdb, only in-frame clones are kept and a portion is missing. Altogether about 14,000 clones are present, approximately 71% being singletons, with the ten largest covering 7.2%. The germline V and J ends were trimmed by 6 bases and 0 bases, with 13 bases remaining between them. This CDR3 is 15 amino acids long. Germline CDR1 LGHNT, CDR2 FRNRAP. The genes are TRBV12-5 and TRBJ2-3; D perhaps matches TRBD2 (6 bases). The sequence was obtained from a human donor with diffuse large B-cell lymphoma. The sample consisted of tumor tissue. The CDR3 sequence: CASGTGTLSTDTQYF. The CDR3 bases are TGTGCTAGTGGCACCGGGACTCTAAGCACAGATACGCAGTATTTT.